The 16 T cell receptor beta chains reported below all come from one sample, sequenced in a study of shared clonotypes between healthy human individuals. Profiled with immunoSEQ multiplex PCR; TCRdb holds only in-frame clones, not every one. This table has about 480,000 clones, about four fifths appearing once. The sequenced material came from PBMCs. The receptors stem from a woman in her 40s in good health. Some clones in this sample may be carry-over from other donors' samples.

The chain uses TRBV7-2 and TRBJ1-4, with D maybe TRBD1 (6 bases). This CDR3 spans 15 amino acids. Trimming cost V 5 bases and J 7 bases, with 17 bases left between them. Germline V gene sequence: CDR1 SGHTA, CDR2 FQGNSA. DNA of the CDR3: TGTGCCAGCAGCCCGAGCACAGGGTTGAGTGAAAAACTGTTTTTT. Its translation is CASSPSTGLSEKLFF. Filled out from reference TRBV7-2 and TRBJ1-4, the complete variable domain reads GAGVSQSPSNKVTEKGKDVELRCDPISGHTALYWYRQSLGQGLEFLIYFQGNSAPDKSGLPSDRFSAERTGGSVSTLTIQRTQQEDSAVYLCASSPSTGLSEKLFFGSGTQLSVL.

This clone occurred a few times. The chain employs TRBV5-5 and TRBJ2-7; possibly TRBD1 for D (6 bases). Trimming pared 0 bases from V and 0 bases from J, leaving 13 bases between. The CDR3 runs to 16 residues. The germline gives CDR1 SGHKS, CDR2 YYEKEE (reference sequence). In nucleotides, the CDR3 is TGTGCCAGCAGCTTGGTTCCGACAGGAAACTCCTACGAGCAGTACTTC. It codes for CASSLVPTGNSYEQYF. Full variable domain (outside the CDR3, taken from reference TRBV5-5 and TRBJ2-7): DAGVTQSPTHLIKTRGQQVTLRCSPISGHKSVSWYQQVLGQGPQFIFQYYEKEERGRGNFPDRFSARQFPNYSSELNVNALLLGDSALYLCASSLVPTGNSYEQYFGPGTRLTVT.

The chain is built from TRBV2 and TRBJ2-3, with D perhaps being TRBD1 or TRBD2 (6 bases each). The V and J ends lost 7 bases and 1 base respectively, with 12 bases between them. Germline CDR1 is SNHLY and CDR2 is FYNNEI. CDR3 length: 14 amino acids. This CDR3 reads CASNKEGGTDTQYF. For the CDR3, the DNA is TGTGCCAGCAACAAGGAGGGGGGCACAGATACGCAGTATTTT.

There are a few counts of this clone. J is TRBJ1-1 and V is TRBV6-1; possibly TRBD1 for D (6 bases). Trimming took off 4 bases at V and 1 base at J, with 10 bases between the two ends. This CDR3 comprises 14 residues. Germline lookup yields CDR1 MNHNS and CDR2 SASEGT. CDR3 amino acids: CASSGAQGNTEAFF. The CDR3 DNA follows: TGTGCCAGCAGTGGAGCACAGGGGAACACTGAAGCTTTCTTT.

The chain employs TRBV5-1 and TRBJ1-1; 7 bases match TRBD1. The CDR3 length is 16 residues. J was trimmed by 6 bases and V by 2 bases; bases with no gene match: 13. Germline CDR1 reads SGHRS; CDR2 reads YFSETQ. The CDR3 DNA sequence: TGCGCCAGCAGCTTAGGGTCGGGACAGCCCATCGCTGAAGCTTTCTTT. Translation gives CASSLGSGQPIAEAFF.

J is TRBJ2-1 and V is TRBV30; TRBD2 agrees at 11 bases. With V trimmed by 3 bases and J by 10 bases, 8 bases remained unmatched. The germline gives CDR1 GTSNPN, CDR2 SVGIG (reference sequence). The CDR3 is 14 amino acids. The CDR3 protein is CAWRGTSGLREQFF. CDR3 nucleotide sequence: TGTGCCTGGAGGGGGACTAGCGGATTGAGGGAGCAGTTCTTC.

On this clone: Other DNA sequences within the sample encode an identical CDR3. The V gene is TRBV5-1, the J gene TRBJ1-1, with a tentative D call TRBD1 (6 bases). Trimming left V 4 bases short and J 1 base short, with 11 bases between. From germline, CDR1 is SGHRS and CDR2 YFSETQ. This CDR3 spans 14 amino acids. CDR3 nucleotide sequence: TGCGCCAGCAGCACTGGACAGCCGAACACTGAAGCTTTCTTT. It is translated as CASSTGQPNTEAFF.

This chain joins TRBV10-3 and TRBJ2-2; 7 positions match TRBD2. Trimming removed 1 base from V and 2 bases from J; junction bases left unmatched: 7. Germline CDR1 reads ENHRY; CDR2 reads SYGVKD. This CDR3 contains 17 residues. Written as DNA, the CDR3 is TGTGCCATCAGTGAGTTACCCGGGACTACAAACACCGGGGAGCTGTTTTTT. It codes for CAISELPGTTNTGELFF.

On this clone itself: One junction end disagrees with the germline gene, perhaps due to a read error. The chain combines TRBV7-7 with TRBJ2-5, with 11 bases fitting TRBD2. The CDR3 totals 15 residues. Germline-derived CDR1 and CDR2 are SSHAT and FNYEAQ (reference sequence). DNA for the CDR3: TGTGCTAGCAGCTTTACTAGCGGGAGTGAAGAGACCCAGTACTTC. As protein: CASSFTSGSEETQYF.

Points on this clone: Given a far larger clone just one base away, this is likely a sequencing read error. The chain employs TRBV7-8 and TRBJ2-7, with 9 bases matching TRBD2. The CDR3 is 17 amino acids. Germline assignment: CDR1 SGHVS and CDR2 FQNEAQ. In nucleotides, the CDR3 is TGTGTCAGCAGCCTATCCAGACTAGCGGCTACCTCCTACGAGCAGTACTTC. Protein sequence: CVSSLSRLAATSYEQYF. The complete variable domain, with remaining parts taken from reference TRBV7-8 and TRBJ2-7, reads GAGVSQSPRYKVAKRGQDVALRCDPISGHVSLFWYQQALGQGPEFLTYFQNEAQLDKSGLPSDRFFAERPEGSVSTLKIQRTQQEDSAVYLCVSSLSRLAATSYEQYFGPGTRLTVT.

The gene calls are TRBV19 and TRBJ1-5, with D possibly matching TRBD1 (5 bases). The CDR3 contains 15 residues. Germline-derived CDR1 and CDR2 are LNHDA and SQIVND (reference sequence). Trimming took 6 bases from V and 3 from J, leaving 15 bases between them. The CDR3 loop reads CASSPAVDNNQPQHF. CDR3 bases: TGTGCCAGTAGCCCTGCCGTGGACAACAATCAGCCCCAGCATTTT. The entire variable domain, with the rest obtained from reference TRBV19 and TRBJ1-5, is as follows: DGGITQSPKYLFRKEGQNVTLSCEQNLNHDAMYWYRQDPGQGLRLIYYSQIVNDFQKGDIAEGYSVSREKKESFPLTVTSAQKNPTAFYLCASSPAVDNNQPQHFGDGTRLSIL.

The chain has TRBV2 and TRBJ1-2; tentative D call: TRBD1 (5 bases). The CDR3 loop spans 12 amino acids. Germline V CDR1 and CDR2: SNHLY, FYNNEI. V dropped 4 bases and J dropped 5 bases, with 8 bases sitting between them. Here the CDR3 DNA reads TGTGCCAGCAGTGTGGGACCATATGGCTACACCTTC. Its translation is CASSVGPYGYTF.

The rearrangement joins TRBV19 to TRBJ2-7, with 10 nucleotides matching TRBD1. The CDR3 totals 14 residues. The germline V gene encodes CDR1 LNHDA and CDR2 SQIVND (reference sequence). V lost 6 bases and J lost 5; bases outside the gene matches: 7. CDR3 in DNA: TGTGCCAGTAGCCTCGGGACAGGGGTCGACGAGCAGTACTTC. Translation: CASSLGTGVDEQYF.

This chain connects TRBV20-1 to TRBJ1-2; D not certain. Per germline, CDR1 DFQATT and CDR2 SNEGSKA (reference sequence). This CDR3 contains 11 residues. V lost 6 bases to trimming and J lost 5 bases, with 10 bases between them. CDR3 bases: TGCAGTGCCCTGGACTTATATGGCTACACCTTC. As protein: CSALDLYGYTF.

This clone was observed a few times. The J gene is TRBJ2-1, the V gene TRBV6-5; D unresolved. Germline CDR1 reads MNHEY; CDR2 reads SVGAGI. The length of the CDR3 is 14 residues. V was cut by 7 bases and J by 9 bases, with 19 bases left in between. DNA of the CDR3: TGTGCCAGCACCTTGGCCCGCTCTAGTGGTGAGCAGTTCTTC. Translating gives CASTLARSSGEQFF.

The chain links TRBV10-3 to TRBJ2-7, with TRBD1 matching over 7 bases. There are 15 residues in the CDR3. CDR1 and CDR2 from the germline V gene are ENHRY and SYGVKD. V shed 3 bases and J 1 base; nucleotides not matched to a gene: 6. CDR3 sequence reads: CAISDMKTGSYEQYF. The CDR3, as DNA: TGTGCCATCAGTGACATGAAGACAGGGTCCTACGAGCAGTACTTC.